A single sample is the source of the 10 T cell receptor beta chains below, sequenced in a study of T cell clonality in common variable immunodeficiency. The study's findings and limits: Fewer deletions and N-nucleotide insertions were reportedly seen in common variable immunodeficiency TCR beta sequences.

No antigens are known for them. The data were produced by immunoSEQ multiplex PCR, yet TCRdb's version contains in-frame clones alone and is incomplete. The record shows about 34,000 clones for this sample, with no singletons present. Source material: peripheral blood mononuclear cells. These TCRs come from a human donor with common variable immunodeficiency.

This clone was seen many times. The observed sequence ends 3 residues before the CDR3 terminus, with the missing tail filled in from the germline J gene. The chain is built from TRBV6-1 and TRBJ1-1; D is perhaps TRBD1 (6 bases). The CDR3 length is 14 residues. In germline, CDR1 is MNHNS, CDR2 SASEGT. V lost 4 bases to trimming and J lost 0 bases, with 9 bases between them. The DNA read from the CDR3 is TGTGCCAGCAGTGCAGGGGTCATGAACACTGAA. Translated, it gives CASSAGVMNTE. The whole CDR3 protein is CASSAGVMNTEAFF.

Comment on this clone: Sequencing ends 3 residues short of the CDR3 end; the germline J gene provides the rest. This chain uses TRBV18 with TRBJ2-7; 9 bases are a match to TRBD1. Looked up from germline, CDR1 is KGHSH and CDR2 is LQKENI. Unmatched junction bases numbered 9, after V lost 6 bases and J lost 3 bases. CDR3 length: 15 amino acids. This CDR3 reads CASSPGTGRFYEQYF. The covered CDR3 bases are TGTGCCAGCTCGCCCGGGACAGGGAGGTTCTACGAG. Complete variable domain (other parts from reference TRBV18 and TRBJ2-7): NAGVMQNPRHLVRRRGQEARLRCSPMKGHSHVYWYRQLPEEGLKFMVYLQKENIIDESGMPKERFSAEFPKEGPSILRIQQVVRGDSAAYFCASSPGTGRFYEQYFGPGTRLTVT.

CDR3 sequence reads: CASRTSGPTDTQYF. Partial CDR3 DNA: TGTGCCAGTAGGACTAGCGGACCCACAGATACG. V and J are TRBV19 and TRBJ2-3; 9 bases line up with TRBD2. The read ends 3 residues early relative to the CDR3; the germline J gene fills the gap. The CDR3 spans 14 residues. The V gene end was trimmed by 6 bases and the J gene end by 2 bases; junction bases not matched to a gene: 3. Germline CDR1 LNHDA, CDR2 SQIVND (reference sequence).

This clone turned up a few times. The read halts 3 residues ahead of the CDR3 end, with the missing end drawn from the germline J gene. The genes are TRBV7-9 and TRBJ1-2; D unresolved. The CDR3 loop spans 14 amino acids. Germline V gene sequence: CDR1 SEHNR, CDR2 FQNEAQ (reference sequence). The V and J ends lost 8 bases and 3 bases respectively, with 16 bases between them. The covered CDR3 bases are TGTGCCAGCCATTCCATGAGAGGCCACTATGGC. This sequence encodes CASHSMRGHYG. The CDR3 reads in full as CASHSMRGHYGYTF. The entire variable domain, with the rest obtained from reference TRBV7-9 and TRBJ1-2, is as follows: DTGVSQNPRHKITKRGQNVTFRCDPISEHNRLYWYRQTLGQGPEFLTYFQNEAQLEKSRLLSDRFSAERPKGSFSTLEIQRTEQGDSAMYLCASHSMRGHYGYTFGSGTRLTVV.

A word on this clone: The CDR3 end falls 3 residues outside the read, so it is completed with the germline J gene. The chain couples TRBV7-9 to TRBJ2-1; 9 bases are shared with TRBD2. The CDR3 covers 15 residues. Germline-derived CDR1 and CDR2 are SEHNR and FQNEAQ (reference sequence). V trimming: 7 bases; J trimming: 9 bases; junction bases outside the gene matches: 13. CDR3 sequence: CASIFSGRCLTEQFF. The CDR3 bases that were read are TGTGCCAGCATCTTCAGCGGGAGGTGCCTTACTGAG.

This clone was seen a few times. The read comes to an end 3 residues before the CDR3 does, leaving the germline J gene to fill in the end. The J gene is TRBJ2-7, the V gene TRBV13; 7 nucleotides line up with TRBD1. This CDR3 comprises 15 residues. The V and J ends lost 3 bases and 0 bases, in that order; junction bases with no gene match: 5. The germline CDR1 and CDR2 sequences are PRHDT and FYEKMQ (reference sequence). The sequenced CDR3 bases are TGTGCCAGCAGCTTTGGACAGGAGAGCTCCTACGAG. This translates into CASSFGQESSYE. The entire CDR3 is CASSFGQESSYEQYF.

Of note for this clone: The DNA ends 3 residues before the CDR3 does, and the rest of the CDR3 is filled in from the germline J gene. The chain couples TRBV7-6 to TRBJ2-7; 14 nucleotides line up with TRBD2. The germline gives CDR1 SGHVS, CDR2 FNYEAQ. The CDR3 runs 14 residues. V lost 5 bases and J lost 6; bases outside the gene matches: 3. The CDR3 here is CASSTTSGRVEQYF. CDR3 DNA, as far as it was read: TGTGCCAGCAGCACGACTAGCGGGAGGGTCGAG. Using reference TRBV7-6 and TRBJ2-7 for the parts outside the CDR3, the full variable domain is GAGVSQSPRYKVTKRGQDVALRCDPISGHVSLYWYRQALGQGPEFLTYFNYEAQQDKSGLPNDRFSAERPEGSISTLTIQRTEQRDSAMYRCASSTTSGRVEQYFGPGTRLTVT.

This clone was observed a few times. Read coverage stops 3 residues before the CDR3 terminus; the germline J gene supplies the remainder. The rearrangement links TRBV19 to TRBJ1-1; maybe TRBD1 (5 bases). The CDR3 sequence is 16 residues long. Germline CDR1 LNHDA, CDR2 SQIVND (reference sequence). The DNA read from the CDR3 is TGTGCCAGTAGTATAGCGGGCAGGGTGACGGTAACGGGA. Its translation: CASSIAGRVTVTG. Given in full, the CDR3 is CASSIAGRVTVTGAFF.

This clone was seen only a few times. The CDR3 extends 3 residues past the end of the read, so its final part is completed from the germline J gene. The chain links TRBV5-6 to TRBJ2-5; D may match TRBD1 or TRBD2 (5 bases each). Germline V gene lookup returns CDR1 SGHDT and CDR2 YYEEEE. This CDR3 spans 14 amino acids. Between the trimmed V and J ends, which lost 2 bases and 5 bases, there was a span of 13 bases. The CDR3 bases that were read are TGTGCCAGCAGCTTAGAGATAGGGGAGGAGACC. It specifies CASSLEIGEET. In full, the CDR3 is CASSLEIGEETQYF.

The sample holds a few counts of this clone. The read is 3 residues too short to cover the CDR3 end, so that end is filled in from the germline J gene. The chain uses TRBV7-9 and TRBJ1-1, with TRBD1 identical over 7 bases. The germline V gene has CDR1 SEHNR and CDR2 FQNEAQ (reference sequence). CDR3 length: 12 amino acids. Germline trimming cut 5 bases from V and 7 bases from J; bases unmatched to any gene: 4. Here the CDR3 reads CASSPDRVEAFF. The covered CDR3 bases are TGTGCCAGCAGCCCCGACAGGGTTGAA.